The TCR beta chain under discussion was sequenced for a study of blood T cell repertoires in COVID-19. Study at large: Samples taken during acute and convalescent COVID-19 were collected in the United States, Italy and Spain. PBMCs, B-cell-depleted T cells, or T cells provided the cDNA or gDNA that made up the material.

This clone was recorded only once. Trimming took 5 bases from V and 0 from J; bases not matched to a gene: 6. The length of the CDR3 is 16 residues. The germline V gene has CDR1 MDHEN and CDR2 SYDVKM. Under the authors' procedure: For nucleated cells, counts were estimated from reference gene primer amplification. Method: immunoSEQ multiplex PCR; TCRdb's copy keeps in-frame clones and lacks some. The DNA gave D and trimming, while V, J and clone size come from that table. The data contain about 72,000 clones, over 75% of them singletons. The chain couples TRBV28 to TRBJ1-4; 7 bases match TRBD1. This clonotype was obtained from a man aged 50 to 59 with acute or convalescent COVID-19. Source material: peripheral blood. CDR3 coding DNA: TGTGCCAGCAGTGCCATTGACAGGGCAACTAATGAAAAACTGTTTTTT. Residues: CASSAIDRATNEKLFF.